This TCR beta chain is from a study of T cell responses to AZD1222 COVID-19 vaccine. With regard to this clone: What it binds is unknown.

The CDR3 extends over 16 amino acids. Germline V gene sequence: CDR1 KGHDR, CDR2 SFDVKD. V lost 3 bases to trimming and J lost 7 bases, with 20 bases between them. The data were produced by immunoSEQ multiplex PCR, yet TCRdb's version contains in-frame clones alone and is incomplete. The sample lists about 170,000 clones, around 91% occurring once. Points from the study as a whole: Vaccine-associated CD4 TCRs spanned spike, dominant at 160-218 and 743-854.

The sequenced sample was peripheral blood, obtained on day 0 of AZD1222 vaccination. The TCR sequence derives from an adult in good health. V and J are TRBV24-1 and TRBJ2-5; D is unresolved. For the CDR3, the DNA is TGTGCCACCAGTGATCAAAAAGACCGAGATCCAGGGACCCAGTACTTC. Its translation is CATSDQKDRDPGTQYF.